This T cell receptor (beta chain) is from a study of human T cells and chemical hapten exposure. About the research overall: An approximately 2 cm by approximately 2 cm inner upper arm patch received 2% DPC for sensitization. Study results and limitations: With alopecia, donors may have immune responses unlike healthy people's.

TCRdb fed the RACE reads into MiXCR, producing one record per CDR3 protein. The repertoire holds 150,000 to 200,000 distinct CDR3 sequences, 13% to 15% seen once, with approximately 1.5% in the top ten. Specified time point: patch test 1, 2 weeks after DPC sensitization. Stated treatment: therapeutic diphenylcyclopropenone sensitization with weekly scalp DPC. CDR1 and CDR2 from the germline V gene are SNHLY and FYNNEI. V dropped 9 bases and J dropped 0 bases, with 16 bases sitting between them. This CDR3 comprises 15 residues. As regards this clonotype: The antigen is unknown.

The source of this sequence is a woman aged 30 to 39 with alopecia areata. Some clones in this sample may be carry-over from other donors' samples. The V and J genes are TRBV2 and TRBJ2-3; D is unresolved. The starting material was whole blood, obtained in connection with sensitization to the hapten diphenylcyclopropenone (DPC). CDR3 in amino acids: CARAGPPTSTDTQYF. The CDR3 nucleotides are TGTGCCAGGGCTGGTCCTCCGACTAGCACAGATACGCAGTATTTT.